The 13 T cell receptor beta chains below were found in one sample sequenced in a study of OX40 agonist ivuxolimab in advanced cancers. Clones were sequenced by immunoSEQ multiplex PCR, and TCRdb holds only the in-frame ones, with some missing. This repertoire shows approximately 76,000 clones, 75% to 90% found once; its top ten account for 5% to 7%. Specimen: CD4+ or CD8+ T cells sorted from blood, collected in a trial of the OX40 agonist ivuxolimab. These receptors all come from an adult with an advanced solid tumor such as melanoma, head and neck, liver or kidney cancer.

This clone was counted ten times or more. The chain combines TRBV4-1 with TRBJ2-7; the D is unclear. Trimming cost V 0 bases and J 1 base, with 13 bases left between them. In germline, CDR1 is MGHRA, CDR2 YSYEKL. This CDR3 region has 16 residues. CDR3 DNA: TGCGCCAGCAGCCAAGAAGGAGACGGGTTGTCCTACGAGCAGTACTTC. It specifies CASSQEGDGLSYEQYF.

The chain links TRBV6-5 to TRBJ1-1; 7 bases align to TRBD1. Trimming at V came to 7 bases and at J to 4 bases, leaving 6 bases not matched to a gene. The CDR3 length is 13 residues. The germline gives CDR1 MNHEY, CDR2 SVGAGI. Here the CDR3 DNA reads TGTGCCAGCAAAGACAGGGAAGTCACTGAAGCTTTCTTT. Protein: CASKDREVTEAFF.

V is TRBV5-1 and J is TRBJ2-5; 10 nucleotides match TRBD1. V lost 4 bases to trimming and J lost 5 bases; unmatched junction nucleotides: 5. The germline V gene encodes CDR1 SGHRS and CDR2 YFSETQ. The CDR3 is made up of 14 amino acids. In nucleotides, the CDR3 is TGCGCCAGCAGCGCGGGACAGGGGCGGGAGACCCAGTACTTC. This sequence encodes CASSAGQGRETQYF.

V usage is TRBV5-1 and J usage is TRBJ1-2; D gene unclear. In germline, CDR1 is SGHRS, CDR2 YFSETQ. V was shortened by 4 bases and J by 8 bases, with 21 bases between the two germline ends. CDR3 length: 15 amino acids. In DNA form, the CDR3 reads TGCGCCAGCAGCCAGGCGGGTTTGATGGTAGGAGGCTACACCTTC. This encodes CASSQAGLMVGGYTF.

The chain couples TRBV7-9 to TRBJ2-7; 9 bases are a match to TRBD1. Germline loops: CDR1 SEHNR, CDR2 FQNEAQ (reference sequence). The CDR3 consists of 13 residues. CDR3 loop: CAEEDRGSYEQYF. As DNA, the CDR3 is TGTGCAGAAGAGGACAGGGGCTCCTACGAGCAGTACTTC.

J is TRBJ1-2 and V is TRBV9; tentatively, D is TRBD1 (5 bases). Trimming removed 0 bases at V and 6 bases at J, with 15 bases between. Per the germline V gene, CDR1 is SGDLS and CDR2 is YYNGEE. This CDR3 region has 15 residues. Here the CDR3 DNA reads TGTGCCAGCAGCGTAGGGGGACGGCTTATAGATGGCTACACCTTC. The encoded protein is CASSVGGRLIDGYTF.

This clone was recorded a few times. The chain is built from TRBV14 and TRBJ1-6, with a tentative D call TRBD1 (6 bases). Germline V gene sequence: CDR1 SGHDN, CDR2 FVKESK. CDR3 length equals 14 residues. Trimming removed 4 bases from V and 7 bases from J, with 11 bases in between. In nucleotides, the CDR3 is TGTGCCAGCAGCCTACAGGGTTGGAATTCACCCCTCCACTTT. The encoded protein is CASSLQGWNSPLHF.

The J gene is TRBJ1-1, the V gene TRBV2; maybe TRBD1 (5 bases). The CDR3 spans 14 residues. V lost 4 bases to trimming and J lost 0 bases, with 9 bases between them. The germline gives CDR1 SNHLY, CDR2 FYNNEI. The CDR3 coding sequence is TGTGCCAGCAGTGTTACAGGAATGAACACTGAAGCTTTCTTT. Protein sequence: CASSVTGMNTEAFF.

This chain links TRBV7-9 with TRBJ1-1; a weak D match, TRBD1 (6 bases). Trimming cost V 4 bases and J 1 base, with 13 bases left between them. Germline values: CDR1 SEHNR, CDR2 FQNEAQ (reference sequence). This CDR3 is 15 amino acids long. The CDR3 region is CASSSPTGANTEAFF. CDR3 sequence (DNA): TGTGCCAGCAGCTCCCCGACAGGCGCGAACACTGAAGCTTTCTTT.

The table lists this clone with a few counts. The chain recombines TRBV7-3 with TRBJ2-3; D possibly corresponds to TRBD1 (7 bases). Germline CDR1 SGHTA, CDR2 FQGTGA. The CDR3 is made up of 16 amino acids. V was trimmed by 5 bases and J by 7 bases, leaving 22 bases between them. The CDR3 sequence is CASSRGGAGGKNTQYF. The CDR3 DNA is TGTGCCAGCAGCCGTGGAGGGGCAGGGGGGAAGAATACGCAGTATTTT. Variable domain in full (rest from reference TRBV7-3 and TRBJ2-3): GAGVSQTPSNKVTEKGKYVELRCDPISGHTALYWYRQSLGQGPEFLIYFQGTGAADDSGLPNDRFFAVRPEGSVSTLKIQRTERGDSAVYLCASSRGGAGGKNTQYFGPGTRLTVL.

The J gene is TRBJ1-2, the V gene TRBV7-2; weak D call: TRBD1 (6 bases). Between the trimmed V and J ends, which lost 5 bases and 3 bases, there was a span of 13 bases. In germline, CDR1 is SGHTA, CDR2 FQGNSA. The length of the CDR3 is 14 residues. The CDR3 here is CASSKNRVDYGYTF. As DNA, the CDR3 is TGTGCCAGCAGCAAAAACAGGGTGGACTATGGCTACACCTTC.

V is TRBV6-5 and J is TRBJ1-3; D gene unclear. V was shortened by 2 bases and J by 2 bases, with 7 bases between the two germline ends. The V gene's germline CDR1 is MNHEY and CDR2 SVGAGI. The CDR3 runs 14 residues. CDR3 loop: CASSYRTAGNTIYF. DNA of the CDR3: TGTGCCAGCAGTTACAGGACCGCTGGAAACACCATATATTTT.

J is TRBJ2-7 and V is TRBV28; no firm D call. CDR3 length: 13 residues. V dropped 5 bases and J dropped 1 base, with 9 bases sitting between them. The V gene's germline CDR1 is MDHEN and CDR2 SYDVKM. This CDR3 is CASSPGRSYEQYF. The CDR3 bases are TGTGCCAGCAGTCCAGGACGGTCCTACGAGCAGTACTTC.